The 32 T cell receptor beta chains below all came from one sample that was sequenced in a study of human T cells and chemical hapten exposure. Sample time point: healthy volunteer bleed at 2 weeks. Extraction yielded total RNA from whole blood (unfractionated). TCRdb called the RACE reads again in MiXCR, with one record for every CDR3 protein. The sample yields about 46,000 distinct CDR3 sequences, 4.3% seen once. The specimen was whole blood. The receptors here all came from a female donor in good health. Some clones in this sample may be carry-over from other donors' samples.

J is TRBJ2-1 and V is TRBV2; D may be TRBD1 (6 bases). This CDR3 is built from 16 residues. Germline V gives CDR1 SNHLY, CDR2 FYNNEI. The V and J ends lost 0 bases and 0 bases respectively, with 9 bases between them. The CDR3 bases are TGTGCCAGCAGTGAAGCGTGGGGGCTCTCCTACAATGAGCAGTTCTTC. It yields the protein CASSEAWGLSYNEQFF.

This clonotype was recorded many times. The chain uses TRBV7-9 and TRBJ2-5, with no clear D. CDR3 length: 16 amino acids. The ends were cut back, 4 bases at V and 4 bases at J, with 19 bases in the middle. Germline-derived CDR1 and CDR2 are SEHNR and FQNEAQ (reference sequence). This chain's CDR3 is CASSSRVGPVGETQYF. CDR3 nucleotide sequence: TGTGCCAGCAGCTCCCGGGTCGGTCCGGTTGGAGAGACCCAGTACTTC. Variable domain in full (rest from reference TRBV7-9 and TRBJ2-5): DTGVSQNPRHKITKRGQNVTFRCDPISEHNRLYWYRQTLGQGPEFLTYFQNEAQLEKSRLLSDRFSAERPKGSFSTLEIQRTEQGDSAMYLCASSSRVGPVGETQYFGPGTRLLVL.

This clonotype occurred a few times. The rearrangement joins TRBV14 to TRBJ2-5; the D is unclear. CDR3 length equals 20 residues. Germline loops: CDR1 SGHDN, CDR2 FVKESK. Trimming pared 1 base from V and 2 bases from J, leaving 26 bases between. The CDR3: CASSQVSLLKASWAQETQYF. CDR3 sequence (DNA): TGTGCCAGCAGCCAAGTTTCTCTGTTGAAAGCCTCGTGGGCACAAGAGACCCAGTACTTC.

The chain has TRBV29-1 and TRBJ2-4, with TRBD1 identical over 7 bases. From germline, CDR1 is SQVTM and CDR2 ANQGSEA. Trimming removed 6 bases from V and 7 bases from J; junction bases left unmatched: 12. The CDR3 sequence is 14 residues long. The chain's CDR3 is CSVALTGRGNIQYF. The CDR3 DNA reads as TGCAGCGTCGCCCTGACAGGGAGAGGTAACATTCAGTACTTC.

Many counts were recorded for this clonotype. The chain combines TRBV18 with TRBJ1-6; tentatively, D is TRBD1 (6 bases). With 6 bases removed from V and 0 bases from J, the gap between germline ends came to 12 bases. The CDR3 extends over 16 amino acids. In germline, CDR1 is KGHSH, CDR2 LQKENI. The CDR3 here is CASSPTGISYNSPLHF. In nucleotides, the CDR3 is TGTGCCAGCTCGCCAACAGGGATCTCCTATAATTCACCCCTCCACTTT. Based on the CDR3 plus reference TRBV18 and TRBJ1-6, the full variable domain is NAGVMQNPRHLVRRRGQEARLRCSPMKGHSHVYWYRQLPEEGLKFMVYLQKENIIDESGMPKERFSAEFPKEGPSILRIQQVVRGDSAAYFCASSPTGISYNSPLHFGNGTRLTVT.

This clonotype was counted ten times or more. This chain uses TRBV18 with TRBJ1-1; D is undetermined. The V gene's germline CDR1 is KGHSH and CDR2 LQKENI. V dropped 6 bases and J dropped 7 bases, with 18 bases sitting between them. The CDR3 has 14 amino acids. CDR3 sequence reads: CASSVGSLGNEAFF. In nucleotides, the CDR3 is TGTGCCAGCTCCGTAGGGTCGTTAGGCAATGAAGCTTTCTTT. The entire variable domain, with the rest obtained from reference TRBV18 and TRBJ1-1, is as follows: NAGVMQNPRHLVRRRGQEARLRCSPMKGHSHVYWYRQLPEEGLKFMVYLQKENIIDESGMPKERFSAEFPKEGPSILRIQQVVRGDSAAYFCASSVGSLGNEAFFGQGTRLTVV.

This clonotype was observed at least ten times. The chain combines TRBV4-2 with TRBJ1-6, with 8 positions matching TRBD1. The CDR3 runs to 15 residues. With V trimmed by 0 bases and J by 10 bases, 5 bases remained unmatched. Germline V gene data show CDR1 as LGHNA and CDR2 as YNFKEQ. CDR3 sequence: CASSQEGQEGSPLHF. As DNA, the CDR3 is TGTGCCAGCAGCCAAGAGGGACAGGAAGGATCACCCCTCCACTTT.

This clonotype was seen repeatedly, ten times or more. The genes are TRBV14 and TRBJ2-1; D uncertain. CDR1 and CDR2 (germline): SGHDN, FVKESK. Trimming left V 0 bases short and J 4 bases short, with 10 bases between. The CDR3 covers 15 residues. The CDR3 region is CASSQEGDQYNEQFF. In nucleotides, the CDR3 is TGTGCCAGCAGCCAAGAGGGCGACCAATACAATGAGCAGTTCTTC.

This clonotype showed up many times. J is TRBJ1-5 and V is TRBV10-3; tentatively, D is TRBD1 (6 bases). Deletions cut 6 bases from V and 3 bases from J, with 15 bases between. This CDR3 has 15 amino acids. In germline, CDR1 is ENHRY, CDR2 SYGVKD. The CDR3 sequence is CAIRPTGNDNQPQHF. In nucleotides, the CDR3 is TGTGCCATCAGACCAACAGGGAATGACAATCAGCCCCAGCATTTT.

This clonotype was seen many times. The chain recombines TRBV5-1 with TRBJ1-3; 9 bases match TRBD1. The germline CDR1 and CDR2 sequences are SGHRS and YFSETQ. The CDR3 loop spans 15 amino acids. V dropped 4 bases and J dropped 4; count of bases not matched to a gene: 6. DNA for the CDR3: TGCGCCAGCAGCCCGGGACAGGGCGGAGGAAACACCATATATTTT. Its protein product is CASSPGQGGGNTIYF.

This clonotype was picked up many times. CDR3 DNA sequence: TGTGCCAGCAGCCGGGGTGGTTTCACAGATACGCAGTATTTT. Protein product: CASSRGGFTDTQYF. V and J are TRBV7-6 and TRBJ2-3; maybe TRBD2 (5 bases). The CDR3 covers 14 residues. Germline V gene lookup returns CDR1 SGHVS and CDR2 FNYEAQ. V was pared by 5 bases and J by 2 bases, with 11 bases between.

This clonotype was counted ten times or more. The rearrangement uses TRBV29-1 and TRBJ2-7; TRBD2 agrees at 14 bases. CDR1 and CDR2 (germline): SQVTM, ANQGSEA. The V gene end was trimmed by 7 bases and the J gene end by 4 bases; junction bases not matched to a gene: 12. This CDR3 comprises 16 residues. DNA for the CDR3: TGCAGCGCCCGGGGGACTAGCGGGAGATCAGTTTACGAGCAGTACTTC. This codes for CSARGTSGRSVYEQYF.

This clonotype was seen many times. This sequence joins TRBV12-3 or TRBV12-4 and TRBJ1-2; D is uncertain. Between the trimmed V and J ends, which lost 3 bases and 2 bases, there was a span of 10 bases. CDR3 length equals 14 residues. The CDR3 DNA reads TGTGCCAGCAGTTTTGCACAGAGGAACTATGGCTACACCTTC. This translates into CASSFAQRNYGYTF.

In this sample, this clonotype turned up many times. This chain connects TRBV18 to TRBJ1-2; perhaps TRBD1 as D (5 bases). The germline gives CDR1 KGHSH, CDR2 LQKENI. Trimming removed 3 bases at V and 6 bases at J, with 14 bases between. This CDR3 spans 14 amino acids. The CDR3 sequence is CASSPGGTLNGYTF. Here the CDR3 DNA reads TGTGCCAGCTCACCCGGAGGGACGCTCAATGGCTACACCTTC.

Ten or more counts support this clonotype. This rearrangement joins TRBV6-2 or TRBV6-3 to TRBJ2-4; D remains ambiguous. This CDR3 has 16 residues. V was pared by 0 bases and J by 7 bases, with 16 bases between. Germline lookup yields CDR1 MNHEY and CDR2 SVGEGT. The CDR3 DNA reads as TGTGCCAGCAGTTACTCCCCTGGCGGATCGTGGAACATTCAGTACTTC. The encoded protein is CASSYSPGGSWNIQYF.

This clonotype has only a few counts. The chain employs TRBV2 and TRBJ2-3; the D is unclear. CDR3 length: 13 residues. CDR1 is SNHLY, CDR2 FYNNEI, per germline. V was trimmed by 1 base and J by 1 base, leaving 3 bases between them. CDR3 protein: CASSEGGTDTQYF. The CDR3 nucleotides read TGTGCCAGCAGTGAAGGGGGCACAGATACGCAGTATTTT.

Many counts were recorded for this clonotype. This chain links TRBV4-3 with TRBJ1-4; D uncertain. The V end lost 1 base, the J end lost 8 bases, and 2 bases lay between the germline ends. The germline gives CDR1 LGHNA, CDR2 YSLEER. The CDR3 extends over 11 amino acids. The CDR3 sequence is CASSQGEKLFF. The CDR3 DNA follows: TGCGCCAGCAGCCAAGGAGAAAAACTGTTTTTT.

This clonotype occurred a few times. The chain uses TRBV9 and TRBJ1-1, with TRBD1 matching 9 bases. Germline-derived CDR1 and CDR2 are SGDLS and YYNGEE. This CDR3 has 14 amino acids. The V gene end was trimmed by 4 bases and the J gene end by 4 bases; junction bases not matched to a gene: 5. The CDR3 is CASSPSTGGTEAFF. The CDR3, as DNA: TGTGCCAGCAGCCCCTCGACAGGGGGCACTGAAGCTTTCTTT.

There are a few counts of this clonotype. V gene TRBV14 combines with J gene TRBJ2-3, with D perhaps given as TRBD1 or TRBD2 (5 bases each). This CDR3 contains 15 residues. Germline CDR1 and CDR2: SGHDN and FVKESK. Trimming cost V 5 bases and J 9 bases, with 21 bases left between them. CDR3 nucleotides: TGTGCCAGCAGCGTAACCGGGACCCCCTATTTGACGCAGTATTTT. This sequence encodes CASSVTGTPYLTQYF. Full variable domain (rest looked up from reference TRBV14 and TRBJ2-3): EAGVTQFPSHSVIEKGQTVTLRCDPISGHDNLYWYRRVMGKEIKFLLHFVKESKQDESGMPNNRFLAERTGGTYSTLKVQPAELEDSGVYFCASSVTGTPYLTQYFGPGTRLTVL.

This clonotype was seen ten or more times. The V call is TRBV12-3 or TRBV12-4, the J call TRBJ1-2; no reliable D call. The CDR3 has 15 amino acids. Trimming left V 4 bases short and J 3 bases short, with 15 bases between. The CDR3, as DNA: TGTGCCAGCAGTTCCGCAAGGGTGTTCGACTATGGCTACACCTTC. Translation gives CASSSARVFDYGYTF.

At least ten counts were recorded for this clonotype. V usage is TRBV6-1 and J usage is TRBJ2-2, with D uncertain. CDR3 size: 14 residues. Germline V CDR1 and CDR2: MNHNS, SASEGT. Between the trimmed V and J ends, which lost 2 bases and 6 bases, there was a span of 10 bases. CDR3 bases: TGTGCCAGCAGTGAACCCGCGGCCCCCGGGGAGCTGTTTTTT. Translated, it gives CASSEPAAPGELFF.

This clonotype was found many times. The rearrangement joins TRBV9 to TRBJ2-3; D could derive from TRBD1 or TRBD2 (5 bases each). CDR3 size: 15 residues. Germline V CDR1 and CDR2: SGDLS, YYNGEE. Deletions cut 2 bases from V and 5 bases from J, with 15 bases between. The CDR3 nucleotides read TGTGCCAGCAGCGTGGGACCCCTCGCCCAAGATACGCAGTATTTT. Encoded protein: CASSVGPLAQDTQYF.

This clonotype was seen only a few times. The rearrangement uses TRBV19 and TRBJ2-2, with D perhaps matching TRBD1 (6 bases). There are 16 residues in the CDR3. The V gene's germline CDR1 is LNHDA and CDR2 SQIVND (reference sequence). The V gene lost 3 bases and the J gene lost 4 bases, with 15 bases spanning the gap. This CDR3 is CASSIWQGISTGELFF. The DNA of the CDR3 is TGTGCCAGTAGTATCTGGCAGGGGATTTCCACCGGGGAGCTGTTTTTT. Full variable domain (rest looked up from reference TRBV19 and TRBJ2-2): DGGITQSPKYLFRKEGQNVTLSCEQNLNHDAMYWYRQDPGQGLRLIYYSQIVNDFQKGDIAEGYSVSREKKESFPLTVTSAQKNPTAFYLCASSIWQGISTGELFFGEGSRLTVL.

This chain uses TRBV7-2 with TRBJ2-6, with D possibly TRBD1 on 6 matching bases. This CDR3 is built from 16 residues. Trimming pared 6 bases from V and 3 bases from J, leaving 15 bases between. Germline CDR1 and CDR2: SGHTA and FQGNSA. CDR3 region: CASSPLRGIGANVLTF. For the CDR3, the DNA is TGTGCCAGCAGTCCATTAAGGGGGATTGGGGCCAACGTCCTGACTTTC.

This clonotype appeared many times. One end of the junction does not line up with germline, which may come from a read error. The rearrangement uses TRBV20-1 and TRBJ2-3; TRBD1 might be the D (5 bases). This CDR3 contains 15 residues. Germline lookup yields CDR1 DFQATT and CDR2 SNEGSKA (reference sequence). CDR3 protein: CSALSGSHSTDTQCF. The CDR3, as DNA: TGCAGTGCCCTATCAGGGTCCCATTCCACAGATACGCAGTGTTTT.

This clonotype was seen many times. This chain's CDR3 is CASIRGQGTYQPQHF. CDR3 coding DNA: TGTGCCAGCATCCGAGGACAGGGGACCTATCAGCCCCAGCATTTT. The genes are TRBV28 and TRBJ1-5, with 9 nucleotides matching TRBD1. The CDR3 totals 15 residues. CDR1 and CDR2 from the germline V gene are MDHEN and SYDVKM. The trim removed 7 bases at V and 5 bases at J, leaving 9 bases unmatched.

This clonotype was detected many times. V is TRBV6-6 and J is TRBJ2-5; D not resolved. V gave up 3 bases and J gave up 5 bases, with 13 bases separating them. The CDR3 sequence is 14 residues long. Germline values: CDR1 MNHNY, CDR2 SVGAGI (reference sequence). This CDR3 is CASSYALVRETQYF. CDR3 nucleotide sequence: TGTGCCAGCAGTTATGCCCTAGTCCGTGAGACCCAGTACTTC.

This clonotype was recorded many times. The CDR3 sequence is CASSRRVDTQYF. CDR3 sequence (DNA): TGTGCCAGCAGCCGAAGGGTAGATACGCAGTATTTT. The chain employs TRBV12-3 or TRBV12-4 and TRBJ2-3; D remains ambiguous. The CDR3 length is 12 residues. Trimming removed 6 bases at V and 5 bases at J, with 9 bases between.

This clonotype showed up many times. The rearrangement links TRBV7-9 to TRBJ2-3; the D gene is possibly TRBD1 (5 bases). The CDR3 is made up of 13 amino acids. CDR1 is SEHNR and CDR2 is FQNEAQ in the germline V gene (reference sequence). V was trimmed by 8 bases and J by 4 bases, leaving 13 bases between them. The CDR3 bases are TGTGCCAGCCGTGGGGCCCAGCCAGATACGCAGTATTTT. Its translation is CASRGAQPDTQYF.

V usage is TRBV6-6 and J usage is TRBJ1-1, with TRBD1 matching 7 bases. This CDR3 is built from 13 residues. Germline V gives CDR1 MNHNY, CDR2 SVGAGI (reference sequence). With V trimmed by 4 bases and J by 4 bases, 3 bases remained unmatched. CDR3 loop: CASSSDRVTEAFF. The CDR3 coding sequence is TGTGCCAGCAGTTCTGACAGGGTCACTGAAGCTTTCTTT.

This clonotype was counted ten times or more. This sequence joins TRBV20-1 and TRBJ2-3; the match to TRBD2 covers 8 bases. With 8 bases clipped from V and 0 bases from J, the junction kept 4 bases outside the gene matches. The CDR3 is made up of 13 amino acids. CDR1 DFQATT and CDR2 SNEGSKA come from the germline V gene (reference sequence). The CDR3 region is CSLSGGSTDTQYF. Written as DNA, the CDR3 is TGCAGTTTAAGCGGGGGTAGCACAGATACGCAGTATTTT.

The V call is TRBV15, the J call TRBJ2-1; 7 bases match TRBD2. The germline V gene encodes CDR1 LNHNV and CDR2 YYDKDF (reference sequence). The J segment lost 8 bases and the V segment lost 0 bases, leaving 7 bases of the junction unmatched. The CDR3 is 15 amino acids. CDR3 sequence reads: CATSRDRGVSHEQFF. In DNA, the CDR3 is TGTGCCACCAGCAGAGACCGGGGGGTGTCACATGAGCAGTTCTTC.